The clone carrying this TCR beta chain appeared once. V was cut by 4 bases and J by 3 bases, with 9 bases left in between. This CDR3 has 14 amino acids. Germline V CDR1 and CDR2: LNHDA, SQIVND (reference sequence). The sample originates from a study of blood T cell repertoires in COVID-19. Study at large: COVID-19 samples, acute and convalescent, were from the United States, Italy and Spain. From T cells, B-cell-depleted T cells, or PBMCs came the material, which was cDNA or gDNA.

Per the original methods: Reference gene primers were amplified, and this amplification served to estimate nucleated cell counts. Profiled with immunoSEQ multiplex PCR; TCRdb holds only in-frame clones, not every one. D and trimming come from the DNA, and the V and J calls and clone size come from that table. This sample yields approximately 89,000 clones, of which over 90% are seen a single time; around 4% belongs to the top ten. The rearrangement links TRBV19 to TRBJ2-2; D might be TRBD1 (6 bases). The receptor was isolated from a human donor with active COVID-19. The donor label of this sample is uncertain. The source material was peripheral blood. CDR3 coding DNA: TGTGCCAGTAGTAGGGCAGGGGACACCGGGGAGCTGTTTTTT. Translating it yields CASSRAGDTGELFF.